Listed here is a single TCR beta chain. The antigen is unknown. Germline V lookup: CDR1 MNHEY, CDR2 SVGAGI. The V gene lost 6 bases and the J gene lost 7 bases, with 10 bases spanning the gap. The CDR3 spans 12 residues. The data are from a study of shared clonotypes between healthy human individuals. Study-wide results and limits: Sharing across a few donors was seen in 5% to 5.5% of naive CD4 clonotypes.

Positively selected for CCR7, the CD45RO-negative cells used as naive CD8 cells excluded terminally differentiated effector memory CD45RA+ cells. All of the donors resided in Nashville, Tennessee, and each was a Caucasian adult. Generated by immunoSEQ multiplex PCR, the TCRdb table keeps only in-frame clones and is missing some. This repertoire shows roughly 2.1 million clones, roughly 91% found once; its top ten account for under 2%. Source material: naive CD8+ T cells from PBMCs. This receptor was identified in a young man in good health. Some clones in this sample may be carry-over from other donors' samples. The chain joins TRBV6-5 to TRBJ2-1; TRBD1 might be the D (6 bases). In DNA, the CDR3 is TGTGCCAGCAGGTCCAGGGGAAATGAGCAGTTCTTC. Translation gives CASRSRGNEQFF.